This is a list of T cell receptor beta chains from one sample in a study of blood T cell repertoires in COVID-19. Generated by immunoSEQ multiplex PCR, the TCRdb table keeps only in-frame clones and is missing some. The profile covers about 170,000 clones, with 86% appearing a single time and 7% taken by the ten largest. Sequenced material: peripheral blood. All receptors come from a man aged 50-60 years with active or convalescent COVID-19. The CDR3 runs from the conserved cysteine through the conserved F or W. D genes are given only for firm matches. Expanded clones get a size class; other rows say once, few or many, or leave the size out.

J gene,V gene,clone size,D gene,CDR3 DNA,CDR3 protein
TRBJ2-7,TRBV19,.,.,TGTGCCAGGAAGGCCTCCGGAGAGAACGAGCAGTACTTC,CARKASGENEQYF
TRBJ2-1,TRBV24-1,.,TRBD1,TGTGCCACCAGGGGACAGGGGGCCTACAATGAGCAGTTCTTC,CATRGQGAYNEQFF
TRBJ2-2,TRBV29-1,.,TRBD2,TGCAGCGTCGGCGGACTAGCGGGAGCTCTGACCGGGGAGCTGTTTTTT,CSVGGLAGALTGELFF
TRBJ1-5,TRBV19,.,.,TGTGCCGGGGGTAGGGGGTCGCAGCCCCAGCATTTT,CAGGRGSQPQHF
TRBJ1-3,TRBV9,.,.,TGTGCCAGCAGCGCCTTATCCGGAAACACCATATATTTT,CASSALSGNTIYF
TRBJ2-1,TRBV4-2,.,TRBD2,TGTGCCAGCAGCCAAGAGGGCCAGCGGGGGGCCCTATACAATGAGCAGTTCTTC,CASSQEGQRGALYNEQFF
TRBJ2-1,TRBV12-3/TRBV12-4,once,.,TGTGCCAGCACTACTTTACTTGATAATGAGCAGTTCTTC,CASTTLLDNEQFF
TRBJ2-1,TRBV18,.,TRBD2,TGTGCCAGCTACCCTAGCGGGAGAGCGGGTGAGCAGTTCTTC,CASYPSGRAGEQFF
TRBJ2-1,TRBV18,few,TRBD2,TGTGCCAGCTCAAGAACTAGCGGGGGGGAATACAATGAGCAGTTCTTC,CASSRTSGGEYNEQFF
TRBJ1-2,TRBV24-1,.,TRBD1,TGTGCCACCAGACAAGGGACAGGGGGTAACTATGGCTACACCTTC,CATRQGTGGNYGYTF
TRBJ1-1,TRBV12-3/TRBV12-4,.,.,TGTGCCACCCAGGGTAACACTGAAGCTTTCTTT,CATQGNTEAFF
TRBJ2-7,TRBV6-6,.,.,TGTGCCAGCAGTTACTCGCTGCGCGAGCAGTACTTC,CASSYSLREQYF
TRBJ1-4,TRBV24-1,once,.,TGTGCCACCAGTGATTCGACAGGCCCAAGGGAAAAACTGTTTTTT,CATSDSTGPREKLFF
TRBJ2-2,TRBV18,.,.,TGTGCCAGCTCACCGACATTGACGAACACCGGGGAGCTGTTTTTT,CASSPTLTNTGELFF
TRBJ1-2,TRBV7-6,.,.,TGTGCCAGCAGCTCCTTAGGAGGGAGGAACTATGGCTACACCTTC,CASSSLGGRNYGYTF
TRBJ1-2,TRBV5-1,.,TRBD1,TGCGCCAGCAGCTGGGGACAGAACTATGGCTACACCTTC,CASSWGQNYGYTF
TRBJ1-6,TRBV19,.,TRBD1,TGTGCCAGTAGTAACCGACAGGGGGCTATTAATTCACCCCTCCACTTT,CASSNRQGAINSPLHF
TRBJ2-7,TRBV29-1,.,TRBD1,TGCAGCGTTGAAGTTGGGGGGACAGGGTATGACGAGCAGTACTTC,CSVEVGGTGYDEQYF